A selection of T cell receptor beta chains follows, all from one sample in a study of shared clonotypes between healthy human individuals. The data were produced by immunoSEQ multiplex PCR, yet TCRdb's version contains in-frame clones alone and is incomplete. Here the sample spans 980,000 or so clones, about three quarters being singletons. Sequencing was performed on memory CD4+ T cells sorted from blood. Source of these receptors: a young man in good health. CDR3s include the opening cysteine and the closing phenylalanine or tryptophan. D genes are given only for firm matches. Size values are once, few and many counts, or a class for expanded clones, and some rows have none.

V gene	J gene	D gene	clone size	CDR3 DNA	CDR3 protein
TRBV4-2	TRBJ1-1	TRBD1	once	TGTGCCAGCAGCCAACCAAAGACAGGGGGAAACACTGAAGCTTTCTTT	CASSQPKTGGNTEAFF
TRBV5-6	TRBJ2-7	-	-	TGTGCCAGCAGCCCGGGATTTCCCTACGAGCAGTACTTC	CASSPGFPYEQYF
TRBV7-2	TRBJ2-1	TRBD1	-	TGTGCCAGCAGCAAGGACAGGCAGCACAATGAGCAGTTCTTC	CASSKDRQHNEQFF
TRBV19	TRBJ1-5	-	few	TGTGCCAGTAGTACCTACGAGGGGGGAGGTCAGCCCCAGCATTTT	CASSTYEGGGQPQHF
TRBV11-2	TRBJ2-1	-	-	TGTGCCAGCAGTCGAGATGCACAGCCGCCTCTACAGTTCTTC	CASSRDAQPPLQFF
TRBV9	TRBJ2-1	-	-	TGTGCCAGCACCGGGGGCGGACGTTACAATGAGCAGTTCTTC	CASTGGGRYNEQFF
TRBV10-3	TRBJ1-2	-	once	TGTGCCATCTCTGGCAGTCTCAGGGTGGACTATGGCTACACCTTC	CAISGSLRVDYGYTF
TRBV5-3	TRBJ1-6	-	few	TGTGCCAGAAGCTTAGTCCCCCATACGGGATCACCCCTCCACTTT	CARSLVPHTGSPLHF
TRBV5-1	TRBJ1-5	TRBD1	-	TGCGCCAGCAGCCCGGAGGGGGCAGGCAATCAGCCCCAGCATTTT	CASSPEGAGNQPQHF
TRBV7-6	TRBJ1-1	-	-	TGTGCCAGCAGCCCGGGACTGAAGAGTACTGAAGCTTTCTTT	CASSPGLKSTEAFF
TRBV5-4	TRBJ1-1	-	-	TGTGCCAGCAGCCCGGAGGGTGAGGAAGCTTTCTTT	CASSPEGEEAFF
TRBV5-6	TRBJ2-1	TRBD2	-	TGTGCCAGCAGCATGCTAGCGGGGGGGCCCGGGTCCTACAATGAGCAGTTCTTC	CASSMLAGGPGSYNEQFF
TRBV29-1	TRBJ2-3	-	few	TGCAGCGTTGAAAGGGCGGCAGATACGCAGTATTTT	CSVERAADTQYF
TRBV11-3	TRBJ2-5	-	-	TGTGCCAGCAGCAACGGAGGTGTCGAGACCCAGTACTTC	CASSNGGVETQYF
TRBV15	TRBJ2-3	TRBD2	-	TGTGCCACCAGCAGTGGGACTAGCGGGAGGGCTTCAGGGGATACGCAGTATTTT	CATSSGTSGRASGDTQYF
TRBV6-5	TRBJ2-7	TRBD2	-	TGTGCCAGCAGTCAAGCGGGAGTAGACAACGAGCAGTACTTC	CASSQAGVDNEQYF
TRBV6-5	TRBJ1-2	-	-	TGCGCAGTTGGGAGTGAGGAGCTGAGAGTTACCTTC	CAVGSEELRVTF
TRBV6-6	TRBJ1-2	TRBD1	-	TGTGCCAGCAAACGACAGGGGGCTGGTGGCTACACCTTC	CASKRQGAGGYTF
TRBV6-5	TRBJ2-5	TRBD1	few	TGTGCCAGCAGTTTAGCGGGACAGGGGGCTTCCCAGTACTTC	CASSLAGQGASQYF
TRBV5-1	TRBJ2-1	-	-	TGCGCCAGCACCTTACAGGGCGAGCAGTTCTTC	CASTLQGEQFF
TRBV30	TRBJ1-5	-	few	TGTGCCTGGAGTGTACAACAGGGAGACCCCCAGCATTTT	CAWSVQQGDPQHF
TRBV27	TRBJ2-3	TRBD1	-	TGTGCCAGCAGTCTTACAGGGGGCGTGGGAGATACGCAGTATTTT	CASSLTGGVGDTQYF
TRBV23-1	TRBJ2-3	-	few	TGCGCCAGCAGTCAAAATCGAGGGGACACAGATACGCAGTATTTT	CASSQNRGDTDTQYF
TRBV30	TRBJ2-1	-	-	TGTGCCCACACTGGGGCCGAGCAGTTCTTC	CAHTGAEQFF
TRBV18	TRBJ2-6	TRBD1	-	TGTGCCAGCTCACCGCAACAGGGGGCGCTTGGGGCCAACGTCCTGACTTTC	CASSPQQGALGANVLTF
TRBV4-1	TRBJ1-6	TRBD1	-	TGCGCCAGCAGCCAAGTGACAGGGGTAGGGTCACCCCTCCACTTT	CASSQVTGVGSPLHF
TRBV9	TRBJ2-5	-	once	TGTGCCAGCAGCGTAGGAGCGGGCGGGGAGACCCAGTACTTC	CASSVGAGGETQYF
TRBV6-6	TRBJ1-2	-	few	TGTGCCAGCAGTTACTCGAAGGACACCAATACTTTC	CASSYSKDTNTF
TRBV5-4	TRBJ2-3	-	-	TGTGCCAGCAGCTTGGGGCGGACAGATACGCAGTATTTT	CASSLGRTDTQYF
TRBV5-1	TRBJ2-2	TRBD2	-	TGCGCCAGCAGCTTGGGACTAGCGGGAGGGGCGAACACCGGGGAGCTGTTTTTT	CASSLGLAGGANTGELFF
TRBV18	TRBJ2-7	-	-	TGTGCCAGCTTCAACACCAACCTATACGAGCAGTACTTC	CASFNTNLYEQYF